This T cell receptor (beta chain) emerged from a study of beta chain features in type 1 diabetes. Study conclusions and caveats: In cDNA sequencing, cells with high TCR expression could be over-represented.

The entirety of the isolated RNA underwent reverse transcription, so expressed TCRB transcripts were sequenced. Clones were read by immunoSEQ multiplex PCR, and TCRdb kept only the in-frame ones, dropping some. Of 450,000 or so clones listed, over 10% were seen once; the top ten hold more than 0.045%. Cells sorted by CD45RO/CCR7/CD25/CD127/CD95/CD27 comprised CD4+ naive, central memory, regulatory and stem cell-like memory cells. This clone was seen ten or more times. Antigen: not known. V lost 3 bases and J 2 bases, leaving 7 bases between the germline ends. The germline V gene encodes CDR1 SQVTM and CDR2 ANQGSEA. The CDR3 is 12 residues long.

This chain connects TRBV29-1 to TRBJ1-2; D ambiguous. This TCR was sampled from a woman under 30 in good health. Sequencing used naive CD4+ T cells from blood. The CDR3 sequence is CSVEIRNYGYTF. CDR3 bases: TGCAGCGTTGAGATTCGGAACTATGGCTACACCTTC. The whole variable domain, remainder taken from reference TRBV29-1 and TRBJ1-2, is SAVISQKPSRDICQRGTSLTIQCQVDSQVTMMFWYRQQPGQSLTLIATANQGSEATYESGFVIDKFPISRPNLTFSTLTVSNMSPEDSSIYLCSVEIRNYGYTFGSGTRLTVV.